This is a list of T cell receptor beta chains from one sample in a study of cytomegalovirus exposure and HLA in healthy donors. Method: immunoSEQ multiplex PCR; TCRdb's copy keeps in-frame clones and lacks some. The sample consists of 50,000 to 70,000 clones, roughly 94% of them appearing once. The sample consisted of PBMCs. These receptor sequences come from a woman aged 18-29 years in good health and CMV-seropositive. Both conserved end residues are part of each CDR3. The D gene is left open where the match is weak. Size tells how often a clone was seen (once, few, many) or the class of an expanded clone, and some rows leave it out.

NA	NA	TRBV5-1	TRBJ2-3	CASGLGVPDTQYF	TGCGCCAGCGGCTTGGGAGTACCAGATACGCAGTATTTT
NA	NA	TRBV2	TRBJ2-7	CASSEDKTSSYEQYF	TGTGCCAGCAGTGAAGACAAAACCAGCTCCTACGAGCAGTACTTC
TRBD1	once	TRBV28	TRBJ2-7	CASSSDRDNEQYF	TGTGCCAGCAGTTCGGACAGGGACAACGAGCAGTACTTC
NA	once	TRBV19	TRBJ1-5	CASRNPGVGNQPQHF	TGTGCCAGCCGCAACCCAGGGGTCGGCAATCAGCCCCAGCATTTT
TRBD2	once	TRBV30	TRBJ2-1	CAWSGFQSGGPRFSYNEQFF	TGTGCCTGGAGTGGATTTCAAAGCGGGGGGCCTAGGTTCTCCTACAATGAGCAGTTCTTC
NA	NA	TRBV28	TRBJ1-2	CASSIGERGYTF	TGTGCCAGCAGTATAGGGGAAAGGGGCTACACCTTC
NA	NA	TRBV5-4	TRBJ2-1	CASSPTPLNLSSYNEQFF	TGTGCCAGCAGCCCCACTCCTCTTAACTTGAGCTCCTACAATGAGCAGTTCTTC
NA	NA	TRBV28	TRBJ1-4	CASSFLGEGEKLFF	TGTGCCAGCAGTTTCTTAGGGGAGGGTGAAAAACTGTTTTTT
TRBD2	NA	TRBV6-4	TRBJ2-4	CASSDSSDGGKNIQYF	TGTGCCAGCAGTGACTCGTCAGACGGGGGGAAAAACATTCAGTACTTC
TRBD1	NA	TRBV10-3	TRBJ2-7	CAISESRQGDEQYF	TGTGCCATCAGTGAGTCAAGACAGGGGGACGAGCAGTACTTC
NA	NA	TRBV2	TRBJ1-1	CASSEGDRENTEAFF	TGTGCCAGCAGTGAAGGTGACCGGGAGAACACTGAAGCTTTCTTT
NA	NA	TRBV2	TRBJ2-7	CASKGEAEQYF	TGTGCCAGCAAAGGAGAGGCAGAGCAGTACTTC
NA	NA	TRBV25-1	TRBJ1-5	CASSGGGGGGNQPQHF	TGTGCCAGCAGTGGAGGGGGGGGCGGTGGCAATCAGCCCCAGCATTTT
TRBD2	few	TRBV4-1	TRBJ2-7	CASSQGTSGSPEQYF	TGCGCCAGCAGCCAAGGGACTAGCGGGAGCCCCGAGCAGTACTTC
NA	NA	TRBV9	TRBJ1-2	CASSAGVGYTF	TGTGCCAGCAGCGCGGGGGTTGGCTACACCTTC
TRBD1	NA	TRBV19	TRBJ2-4	CASNPTGTGPKNIQYF	TGTGCCAGTAACCCAACCGGGACAGGGCCCAAAAACATTCAGTACTTC
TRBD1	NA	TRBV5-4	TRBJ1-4	CASSFRDRGHFEKLFF	TGTGCCAGCAGCTTCCGGGACAGGGGACATTTTGAAAAACTGTTTTTT
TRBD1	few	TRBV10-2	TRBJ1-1	CASRGTGHPTEAFF	TGCGCCAGCAGGGGGACAGGCCACCCTACTGAAGCTTTCTTT
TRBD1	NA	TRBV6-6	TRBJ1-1	CASSYPTGGTTEAFF	TGTGCCAGCAGTTACCCAACAGGGGGCACAACTGAAGCTTTCTTT
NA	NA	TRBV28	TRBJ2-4	CASRTGLNIQYF	TGTGCCAGCAGGACAGGATTAAACATTCAGTACTTC
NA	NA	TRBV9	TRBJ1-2	CASSVDPGVNYGYTF	TGTGCCAGCAGCGTAGACCCGGGGGTAAACTATGGCTACACCTTC
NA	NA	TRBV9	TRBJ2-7	CASSRQGPSYEQYF	TGTGCCAGCAGCCGGCAGGGTCCCTCCTACGAGCAGTACTTC
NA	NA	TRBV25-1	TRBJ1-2	CASSDLHDSLYTF	TGTGCCAGCAGTGACCTTCACGACAGCCTCTACACCTTC
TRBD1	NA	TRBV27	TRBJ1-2	CASSPLDRGDGYTF	TGTGCCAGCAGTCCCCTGGACAGGGGGGATGGCTACACCTTC
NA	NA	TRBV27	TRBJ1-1	CASRIKTAANTEAFF	TGTGCCAGCAGGATAAAGACAGCTGCGAACACTGAAGCTTTCTTT
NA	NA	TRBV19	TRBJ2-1	CASTRPGSPYNEQFF	TGTGCCAGTACTCGACCGGGATCCCCTTACAATGAGCAGTTCTTC
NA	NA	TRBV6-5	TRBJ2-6	CASSTGSGANVLTF	TGTGCCAGCAGTACAGGGTCTGGGGCCAACGTCCTGACTTTC
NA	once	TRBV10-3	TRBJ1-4	CAISGDTGREKLFF	TGTGCCATCAGCGGAGACACAGGGCGGGAAAAACTGTTTTTT
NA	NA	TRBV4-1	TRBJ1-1	CASSQFPWRERNTEAFF	TGCGCCAGCAGCCAATTCCCTTGGCGGGAACGGAACACTGAAGCTTTCTTT